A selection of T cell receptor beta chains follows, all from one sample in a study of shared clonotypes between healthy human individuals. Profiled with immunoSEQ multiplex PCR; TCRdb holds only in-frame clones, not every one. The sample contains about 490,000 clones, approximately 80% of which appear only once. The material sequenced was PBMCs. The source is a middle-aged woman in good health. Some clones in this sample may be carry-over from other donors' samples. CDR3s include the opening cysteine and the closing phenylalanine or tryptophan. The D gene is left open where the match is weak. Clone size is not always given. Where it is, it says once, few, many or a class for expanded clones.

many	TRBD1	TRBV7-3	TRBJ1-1	CASSVTGGNTEAFF	TGTGCCAGCAGCGTGACAGGGGGGAACACTGAAGCTTTCTTT
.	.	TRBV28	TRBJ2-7	CASNRRTYEQYF	TGTGCCAGCAACAGGAGGACCTACGAGCAGTACTTC
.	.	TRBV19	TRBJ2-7	CASSIPSAQLDGF	TGTGCCAGTAGTATACCCTCGGCCCAATTGGATGGGTTC
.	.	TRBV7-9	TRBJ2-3	CASSLSMEGPGYF	TGTGCCAGCAGCTTAAGTATGGAGGGCCCCGGGTATTTT
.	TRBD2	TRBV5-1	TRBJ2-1	CASSIPGLAGDNEQFF	TGCGCCAGCTCAATCCCGGGACTAGCGGGAGACAATGAGCAGTTCTTC
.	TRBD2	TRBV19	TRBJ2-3	CASSYSGRRIRDTQYF	TGTGCCAGTAGTTATAGCGGGAGGCGTATACGAGATACGCAGTATTTT
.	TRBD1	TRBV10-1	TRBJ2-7	CASSEGQGASYEQYF	TGCGCCAGCAGTGAGGGACAGGGGGCCTCCTACGAGCAGTACTTC
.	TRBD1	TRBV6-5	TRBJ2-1	CASSEQGAYNEQFF	TGTGCCAGCAGTGAACAGGGGGCCTACAATGAGCAGTTCTTC
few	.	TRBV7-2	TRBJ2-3	CASSREFTDTQYF	TGTGCCAGCAGCAGGGAGTTCACAGATACGCAGTATTTT
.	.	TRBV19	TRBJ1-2	CATFRHGYTF	TGTGCCACCTTTAGGCATGGCTACACCTTC
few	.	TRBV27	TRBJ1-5	CASRWGEKASNQPQHF	TGTGCCAGCAGATGGGGGGAGAAGGCAAGCAATCAGCCCCAGCATTTT
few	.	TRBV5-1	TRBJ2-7	CASSLSTGEGYEQYF	TGCGCCAGCAGCTTGTCGACAGGGGAGGGCTACGAGCAGTACTTC
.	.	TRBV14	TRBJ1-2	CASSFRANYGYTF	TGTGCCAGCAGCTTCAGGGCCAACTATGGCTACACCTTC
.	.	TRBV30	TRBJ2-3	CAWSSRTGTAYF	TGTGCCTGGAGTTCCCGAACCGGGACCGCGTATTTT
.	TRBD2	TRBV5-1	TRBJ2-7	CANARTPDTLGLAYSYEQYF	TGCGCCAACGCCAGGACTCCGGACACCTTAGGACTAGCCTACTCCTACGAGCAGTACTTC
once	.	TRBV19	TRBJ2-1	CASSIDLTLDNEQFF	TGTGCCAGTAGTATAGATCTTACCCTGGACAATGAGCAGTTCTTC
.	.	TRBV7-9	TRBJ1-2	CASSFGNYGYTF	TGTGCCAGCAGCTTTGGCAACTATGGCTACACCTTC
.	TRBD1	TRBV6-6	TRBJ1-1	CASNRQGGTEAFF	TGTGCCAGCAACCGACAGGGGGGCACTGAAGCTTTCTTT
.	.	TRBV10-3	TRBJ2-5	CAISEIGRGQETQYF	TGTGCCATCAGTGAGATCGGGCGGGGCCAAGAGACCCAGTACTTC
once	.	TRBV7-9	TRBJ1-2	CASSLAPGVRGYTF	TGTGCCAGCAGCTTAGCGCCCGGGGTAAGGGGCTACACCTTC
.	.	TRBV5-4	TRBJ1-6	CASSLEGDSPLHF	TGTGCCAGCAGTCTGGAAGGGGACTCACCCCTCCACTTT
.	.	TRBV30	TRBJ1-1	CAWTMSGGFAGAFF	TGTGCCTGGACCATGTCCGGGGGCTTCGCGGGAGCTTTCTTT
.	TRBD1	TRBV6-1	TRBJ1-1	CASSGAKRGHTEAFF	TGTGCCAGCAGTGGAGCGAAGAGGGGGCACACTGAAGCTTTCTTT
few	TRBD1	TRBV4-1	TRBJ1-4	CASSQVGGEKLFF	TGCGCCAGCAGCCAAGTAGGGGGCGAAAAACTGTTTTTT
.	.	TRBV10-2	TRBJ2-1	CASSDAGRPQFF	TGCGCCAGCAGTGATGCAGGGAGACCCCAGTTCTTC
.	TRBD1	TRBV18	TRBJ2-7	CASSDRAHEQYF	TGTGCCAGCTCCGACAGGGCGCACGAGCAGTACTTC
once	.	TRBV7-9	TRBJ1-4	CASSFTTRDEKLFF	TGTGCCAGCAGCTTTACCACCAGGGATGAAAAACTGTTTTTT
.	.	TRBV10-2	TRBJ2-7	CASSEAGTTYEQYF	TGCGCCAGCAGTGAGGCCGGGACAACCTACGAGCAGTACTTC
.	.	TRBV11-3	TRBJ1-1	CASSFNHFRGPLTDTEAFF	TGTGCCAGCAGCTTTAATCATTTCAGGGGACCGCTTACAGACACTGAAGCTTTCTTT
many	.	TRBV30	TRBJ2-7	CAFRGSANYEQYF	TGTGCCTTTCGAGGGAGTGCCAACTACGAGCAGTACTTC
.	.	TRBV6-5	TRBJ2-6	CASRRDSGANVLTF	TGTGCCAGCCGAAGGGACTCTGGGGCCAACGTCCTGACTTTC
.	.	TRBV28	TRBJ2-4	CASSLSVGGARGVQYF	TGTGCCAGCAGTTTATCGGTTGGCGGAGCCCGAGGGGTTCAGTACTTC
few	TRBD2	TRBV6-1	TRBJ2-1	CASNVLAGGPNEQFF	TGTGCCAGCAATGTACTAGCGGGAGGGCCAAATGAGCAGTTCTTC
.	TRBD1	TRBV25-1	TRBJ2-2	CASTDRVNTGELFF	TGTGCCAGCACGGACAGGGTAAACACCGGGGAGCTGTTTTTT
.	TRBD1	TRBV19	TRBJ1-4	CASRTRGGEKLFF	TGTGCCAGTAGGACCAGGGGGGGAGAAAAACTGTTTTTT
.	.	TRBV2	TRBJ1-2	CASTLGYGYTF	TGTGCCAGCACCCTAGGATATGGCTACACCTTC
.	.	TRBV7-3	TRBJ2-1	CASSSRLVAPPSYNEQFF	TGTGCCAGCAGCTCACGACTAGTAGCCCCCCCCTCCTACAATGAGCAGTTCTTC
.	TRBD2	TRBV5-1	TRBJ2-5	CASSPGLAGDGTQYF	TGCGCCAGCAGCCCCGGACTAGCGGGAGACGGGACCCAGTACTTC
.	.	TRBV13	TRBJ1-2	CASSLRGDYGCTF	TGTGCCAGCAGCTTAAGGGGGGACTATGGCTGCACCTTC
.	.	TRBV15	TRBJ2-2	CATSRDFTGELFF	TGTGCCACCAGCAGAGATTTTACCGGGGAGCTGTTTTTT